This TCR beta chain was found in a study of CD8+ T cells in alopecia areata. Overall study findings and caveats: Many expanded lesional clones remained in scalp and blood on tofacitinib.

This sample's treatment: oral pan-JAK inhibitor, 5-10 mg twice daily. As the sequencing template, cDNA was produced by extracting RNA and reverse transcribing it. Produced via immunoSEQ multiplex PCR; TCRdb's table is partial and in-frame only. The profile shows 150,000 to 200,000 clones, roughly 60% of them singletons. This clone turned up a few times. The target antigen is unknown. The ends were cut back, 3 bases at V and 2 bases at J, with 10 bases in the middle. The CDR3 is made up of 13 amino acids. Germline CDR1 SQVTM, CDR2 ANQGSEA. V usage is TRBV29-1 and J usage is TRBJ2-5; D is unresolved. The source of this sequence is a human donor with alopecia areata. The sequencing here drew on CD4+ T cells sorted from blood, taken at week 24, from a patient treated with tofacitinib. CDR3 nucleotides: TGCAGCGTTGATTTTGTGGTACAAGAGACCCAGTACTTC. Protein: CSVDFVVQETQYF.